This TCR beta chain was captured in a study of shared clonotypes between healthy human individuals. Study overall: With ages of 18 to 49, the donors were a couple of women and a few men.

Donors comprised healthy HIV-negative adults lacking recent acute infections or vaccinations. Source study methods: Owing to the provision of junction-only sequences devoid of quality scores by immunoSEQ, filtering differed. Repertoires were generated with immunoSEQ multiplex PCR, while TCRdb's copy carries only in-frame clones and drops some. That table gives V, J and clone size, and the DNA gave D and trimming. There are hundreds of thousands of clones in the sample; roughly four fifths occur only once, and around 12% lies in the top ten. The sample was PBMCs. This clonotype originated in a woman aged 40 to 50 in good health. Some clones in this sample may be carry-over from other donors' samples.

The CDR3 bases are TGTGCCATCAATGAAACAGGGGGCGGTCAGCCCCAGCATTTT. This encodes CAINETGGGQPQHF. V and J are TRBV10-3 and TRBJ1-5; TRBD1 matches 9 bases. The CDR3 is 14 residues long. Germline CDR1 is ENHRY and CDR2 is SYGVKD. With V trimmed by 7 bases and J by 6 bases, 7 bases remained unmatched.